The rows below give T cell receptor beta chains drawn from one sample of a study of OX40 agonist ivuxolimab in advanced cancers. The method was immunoSEQ multiplex PCR; TCRdb's version includes in-frame clones alone and lacks a portion of them. The table has about 25,000 clones, around 86% seen once. Here the sequenced sample was CD4+ or CD8+ T cells sorted from blood, taken in a trial of the OX40 agonist ivuxolimab. The receptor set was obtained from an adult with an advanced solid tumor such as melanoma, head and neck, liver or kidney cancer. CDR3s include the opening cysteine and the closing phenylalanine or tryptophan. Fields, in order: D gene, clone size, V gene, J gene, CDR3 DNA, CDR3 protein. The D gene is left open where the match is weak. Clone sizes are given selectively: once, few, many, or a class where the clone is expanded.

D gene: .
clone size: .
V gene: TRBV7-9
J gene: TRBJ2-3
CDR3 DNA: TGTGCCAGCAGCCCCAAGTTGTTCTGGGGTACCCAAAGCACAGATACGCAGTATTTT
CDR3 protein: CASSPKLFWGTQSTDTQYF

D gene: .
clone size: .
V gene: TRBV5-1
J gene: TRBJ2-7
CDR3 DNA: TGCGCCAGCAGCCGGGCTTTAACAGTCGGGGGGCACTACGAGCAGTACTTC
CDR3 protein: CASSRALTVGGHYEQYF

D gene: .
clone size: .
V gene: TRBV21-1
J gene: TRBJ2-1
CDR3 DNA: TGTGCCAGCAGCAAAGGACTAGCGAGGTACAATGAGCAGTTCTTC
CDR3 protein: CASSKGLARYNEQFF

D gene: .
clone size: .
V gene: TRBV6-1
J gene: TRBJ1-2
CDR3 DNA: TGTGCCAGCACCCCATGGGAGGGGAGTAACTATGGCTACACCTTC
CDR3 protein: CASTPWEGSNYGYTF

D gene: TRBD2
clone size: .
V gene: TRBV19
J gene: TRBJ2-1
CDR3 DNA: TGTGCCAGTAGTAGGACTAGCGGTTACAATGAGCAGTTCTTC
CDR3 protein: CASSRTSGYNEQFF

D gene: TRBD1
clone size: once
V gene: TRBV2
J gene: TRBJ2-7
CDR3 DNA: TGTGCCAGCAAAAAACTAAGGGGGACAGGGTACGAGCAGTACTTC
CDR3 protein: CASKKLRGTGYEQYF

D gene: .
clone size: once
V gene: TRBV7-9
J gene: TRBJ2-3
CDR3 DNA: TGTGCCAGCAGCCATACGACAGGCGACACAGATACGCAGTATTTT
CDR3 protein: CASSHTTGDTDTQYF

D gene: TRBD1
clone size: .
V gene: TRBV6-1
J gene: TRBJ1-5
CDR3 DNA: TGTGCCAGCAGTGACATGGACAGGGAGGATCAGCCCCAGCATTTT
CDR3 protein: CASSDMDREDQPQHF

D gene: .
clone size: .
V gene: TRBV19
J gene: TRBJ1-5
CDR3 DNA: TGTGCCAGTAGTTGGCGGCCTGGCAATCAGCCCCAGCATTTT
CDR3 protein: CASSWRPGNQPQHF

D gene: .
clone size: .
V gene: TRBV11-3
J gene: TRBJ1-1
CDR3 DNA: TGTGCCAGCAGCTTGCCCAACCGTGGAGTCGCGACTGAAGCTTTCTTT
CDR3 protein: CASSLPNRGVATEAFF

D gene: .
clone size: .
V gene: TRBV4-3
J gene: TRBJ1-2
CDR3 DNA: TGCGCCAGCAGCCAAGAAACAGGACTGAACTATGGCTACACCTTC
CDR3 protein: CASSQETGLNYGYTF

D gene: TRBD1
clone size: .
V gene: TRBV6-1
J gene: TRBJ2-7
CDR3 DNA: TGTGCCAACTCCCTCGAGACAGGGCCCTACGAGCAGTACTTC
CDR3 protein: CANSLETGPYEQYF

D gene: .
clone size: .
V gene: TRBV7-6
J gene: TRBJ1-1
CDR3 DNA: TGTGCCAGCAGCTTAGACAGGGAGGCTGAAGCTTTCTTT
CDR3 protein: CASSLDREAEAFF

D gene: .
clone size: .
V gene: TRBV6-5
J gene: TRBJ2-2
CDR3 DNA: TGTGCCAGCAGATCTGGCGGGGAGCTGTTTTTT
CDR3 protein: CASRSGGELFF

D gene: .
clone size: .
V gene: TRBV5-1
J gene: TRBJ1-4
CDR3 DNA: TGCGCCAGCAGCTTGAAAGCCGACCCGGCTAATGAAAAACTGTTTTTT
CDR3 protein: CASSLKADPANEKLFF

D gene: .
clone size: .
V gene: TRBV20-1
J gene: TRBJ2-7
CDR3 DNA: TGCAGTAGTTACGAGCAGTACTTC
CDR3 protein: CSSYEQYF

D gene: .
clone size: .
V gene: TRBV13
J gene: TRBJ2-5
CDR3 DNA: TGTGCCAGCAGCAGTGGGGACGCGGGAGAGACCCAGTACTTC
CDR3 protein: CASSSGDAGETQYF

D gene: .
clone size: .
V gene: TRBV2
J gene: TRBJ1-2
CDR3 DNA: TGTGCCAGCAGTGAACCGCAGGGTCTACACGCGGGGGGCTACACCTTC
CDR3 protein: CASSEPQGLHAGGYTF

D gene: .
clone size: .
V gene: TRBV6-6
J gene: TRBJ2-1
CDR3 DNA: TGTGCCAGCAGACCCCTGGGCAGCGCCTCCCTCGATGAGCAGTTCTTC
CDR3 protein: CASRPLGSASLDEQFF

D gene: TRBD2
clone size: .
V gene: TRBV7-9
J gene: TRBJ2-2
CDR3 DNA: TGTGCCAGCAGCTTCAGGACTAGCGGGGGGCCCAAGAACACCGGGGAGCTGTTTTTT
CDR3 protein: CASSFRTSGGPKNTGELFF

D gene: TRBD2
clone size: .
V gene: TRBV5-1
J gene: TRBJ2-3
CDR3 DNA: TGCGCCAGCAGCTCCCTAGCGGGAGGGCCAGATACGCAGTATTTT
CDR3 protein: CASSSLAGGPDTQYF

D gene: .
clone size: .
V gene: TRBV7-2
J gene: TRBJ1-4
CDR3 DNA: TGTGCCAGCAGCTTCGGACAGTACAATGAAAAACTGTTTTTT
CDR3 protein: CASSFGQYNEKLFF

D gene: TRBD1
clone size: .
V gene: TRBV9
J gene: TRBJ2-3
CDR3 DNA: TGTGCCAGCAGCACATCCGGGACAGGTAGCGATACGCAGTATTTT
CDR3 protein: CASSTSGTGSDTQYF

D gene: .
clone size: .
V gene: TRBV9
J gene: TRBJ2-7
CDR3 DNA: TGTGCCAGCAGCCTAGGGGGGGACAGCCCCTACGAGCAGTACTTC
CDR3 protein: CASSLGGDSPYEQYF

D gene: TRBD1
clone size: once
V gene: TRBV10-2
J gene: TRBJ1-2
CDR3 DNA: TGCGCCAGCCTTTCGACAGGGGCCGACTATGGCTACACCTTC
CDR3 protein: CASLSTGADYGYTF

D gene: TRBD2
clone size: .
V gene: TRBV4-3
J gene: TRBJ2-3
CDR3 DNA: TGCGCCAGCAGCCAAATAACTAGCGGGCCGATCACAGATACGCAGTATTTT
CDR3 protein: CASSQITSGPITDTQYF

D gene: .
clone size: once
V gene: TRBV9
J gene: TRBJ2-2
CDR3 DNA: TGTGCCAGCAGCCCCCCCCCTGGGACCCACACCGGGGAGCTGTTTTTT
CDR3 protein: CASSPPPGTHTGELFF

D gene: .
clone size: .
V gene: TRBV5-5
J gene: TRBJ1-5
CDR3 DNA: TGTGCCAGCAGCTTGGAGGGTAGTGGTCGAAATCAGCCCCAGCATTTT
CDR3 protein: CASSLEGSGRNQPQHF

D gene: .
clone size: .
V gene: TRBV6-5
J gene: TRBJ1-5
CDR3 DNA: TGTGCCAGCAGACTACAAGAGTCTCAGCCCCAGCATTTT
CDR3 protein: CASRLQESQPQHF

D gene: .
clone size: .
V gene: TRBV6-1
J gene: TRBJ1-3
CDR3 DNA: TGTGCCAGCATTATTTTCCGGGACTCTGGAAACACCATATATTTT
CDR3 protein: CASIIFRDSGNTIYF

D gene: TRBD1
clone size: .
V gene: TRBV4-1
J gene: TRBJ1-4
CDR3 DNA: TGCGCCAGCAGCCTAAACAGGGGTAATGAAAAACTGTTTTTT
CDR3 protein: CASSLNRGNEKLFF

D gene: .
clone size: .
V gene: TRBV6-1
J gene: TRBJ2-2
CDR3 DNA: TGTGCCAGCAGTGAAAGGGAGTGGGAAACGAACACCGGGGAGCTGTTTTTT
CDR3 protein: CASSEREWETNTGELFF

D gene: .
clone size: .
V gene: TRBV11-2
J gene: TRBJ2-7
CDR3 DNA: TGTGCCAGCAGCTTGATGCAGGGGATCCCCTACTCCTACGAGCAGTACTTC
CDR3 protein: CASSLMQGIPYSYEQYF

D gene: .
clone size: .
V gene: TRBV7-9
J gene: TRBJ2-3
CDR3 DNA: TGTGCCAGCAGTTCCTCGGGGGACAGCCCTACAGATACGCAGTATTTT
CDR3 protein: CASSSSGDSPTDTQYF

D gene: .
clone size: .
V gene: TRBV7-9
J gene: TRBJ1-6
CDR3 DNA: TGTGCCAGCAGCTTAGTTCAGCCAAATTCACCCCTCCACTTT
CDR3 protein: CASSLVQPNSPLHF

D gene: .
clone size: .
V gene: TRBV7-6
J gene: TRBJ2-2
CDR3 DNA: TGTGCCAGCAGCTTAGAATTTAGGGGGAACGGGGAGCTGTTTTTT
CDR3 protein: CASSLEFRGNGELFF

D gene: .
clone size: once
V gene: TRBV7-9
J gene: TRBJ2-6
CDR3 DNA: TGTGCCAGCAGCCGCCTTGCCTCTGGGGCCAACGTCCTGACTTTC
CDR3 protein: CASSRLASGANVLTF

D gene: .
clone size: .
V gene: TRBV30
J gene: TRBJ2-2
CDR3 DNA: TGTGCCTGGAGCCCGAGCGGCACCGGGGAGCTGTTTTTT
CDR3 protein: CAWSPSGTGELFF

D gene: .
clone size: .
V gene: TRBV9
J gene: TRBJ2-5
CDR3 DNA: TGTGCCAGCAGCGGCGGTTTTGGCAGGGCCGGGGAGACCCAGTACTTC
CDR3 protein: CASSGGFGRAGETQYF

D gene: TRBD1
clone size: .
V gene: TRBV4-3
J gene: TRBJ2-5
CDR3 DNA: TGCGCCAGCAGCCAAACCGTTCCGGGACAGGGCGGGTTGGAGACCCAGTACTTC
CDR3 protein: CASSQTVPGQGGLETQYF

D gene: .
clone size: .
V gene: TRBV7-4
J gene: TRBJ2-6
CDR3 DNA: TGTGCCAGCAGCAGGTTAGACAGCTCACAAAGTCGGGCCAACGTCCTGACTTTC
CDR3 protein: CASSRLDSSQSRANVLTF

D gene: .
clone size: .
V gene: TRBV28
J gene: TRBJ1-3
CDR3 DNA: TGTGCCAGCGGATTGGGGAACACCATATATTTT
CDR3 protein: CASGLGNTIYF

D gene: TRBD1
clone size: .
V gene: TRBV7-9
J gene: TRBJ2-1
CDR3 DNA: TGTGCCAGCAGCCCACAGGGGGCGGCCTACAATGAGCAGTTCTTC
CDR3 protein: CASSPQGAAYNEQFF